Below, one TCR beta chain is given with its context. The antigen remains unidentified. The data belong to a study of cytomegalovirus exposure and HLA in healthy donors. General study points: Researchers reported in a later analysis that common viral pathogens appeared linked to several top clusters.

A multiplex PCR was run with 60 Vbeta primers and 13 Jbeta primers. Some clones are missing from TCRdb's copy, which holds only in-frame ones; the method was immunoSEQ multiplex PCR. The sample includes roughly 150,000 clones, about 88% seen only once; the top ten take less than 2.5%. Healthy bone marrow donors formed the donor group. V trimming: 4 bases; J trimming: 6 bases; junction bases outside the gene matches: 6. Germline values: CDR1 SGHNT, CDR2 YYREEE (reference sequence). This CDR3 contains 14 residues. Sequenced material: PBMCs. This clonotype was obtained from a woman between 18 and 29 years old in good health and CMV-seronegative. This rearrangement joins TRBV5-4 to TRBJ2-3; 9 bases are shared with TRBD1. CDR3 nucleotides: TGTGCCAGCAGCGCCGGGACAGGGAGGGATACGCAGTATTTT. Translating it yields CASSAGTGRDTQYF.